This record concerns one T cell receptor beta chain sequence. The sample belongs to a study of blood T cell repertoires in COVID-19. Profiling relied on immunoSEQ multiplex PCR, and the TCRdb table lists in-frame clones only, not all of them. The profile shows 320,000 or so clones, 87% of them singletons. The study counted Cohort 3 donors as recovered given two negative PCRs, clearance, or symptom resolution. The clonotype was recovered from a woman aged 25 to 39 who had recovered from COVID-19. Sequences were obtained from PBMCs or T cells enriched from blood (not recorded which).

The CDR3 spells CASSYGGASSSGNTIYF. The CDR3 DNA sequence: TGTGCCAGCAGTTACGGTGGGGCCAGCAGCTCTGGAAACACCATATATTTT. This chain uses TRBV6-2 or TRBV6-3 with TRBJ1-3; perhaps TRBD1 as D (5 bases). V was trimmed by 2 bases and J by 0 bases, leaving 14 bases between them. CDR3 length: 17 residues. Germline lookup yields CDR1 MNHEY and CDR2 SVGEGT.